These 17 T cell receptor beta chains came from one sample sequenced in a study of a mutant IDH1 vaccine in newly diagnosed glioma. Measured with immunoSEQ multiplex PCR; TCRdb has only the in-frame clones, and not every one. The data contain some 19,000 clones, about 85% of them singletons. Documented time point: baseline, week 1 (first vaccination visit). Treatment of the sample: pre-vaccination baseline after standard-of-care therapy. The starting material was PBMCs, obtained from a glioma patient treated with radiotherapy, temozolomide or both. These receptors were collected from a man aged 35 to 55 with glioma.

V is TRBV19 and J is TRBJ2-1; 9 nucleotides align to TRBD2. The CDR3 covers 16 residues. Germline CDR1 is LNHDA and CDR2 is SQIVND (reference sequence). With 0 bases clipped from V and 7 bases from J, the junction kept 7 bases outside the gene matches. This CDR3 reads CASSIDRSTSGNEQFF. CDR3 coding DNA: TGTGCCAGTAGTATAGACCGTTCGACTAGCGGAAATGAGCAGTTCTTC.

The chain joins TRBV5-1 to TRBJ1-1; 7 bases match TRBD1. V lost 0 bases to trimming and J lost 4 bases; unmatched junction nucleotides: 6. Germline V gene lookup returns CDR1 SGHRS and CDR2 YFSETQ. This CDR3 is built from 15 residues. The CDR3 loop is CASSLEGGGITEAFF. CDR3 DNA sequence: TGCGCCAGCAGCTTGGAAGGGGGCGGGATCACTGAAGCTTTCTTT.

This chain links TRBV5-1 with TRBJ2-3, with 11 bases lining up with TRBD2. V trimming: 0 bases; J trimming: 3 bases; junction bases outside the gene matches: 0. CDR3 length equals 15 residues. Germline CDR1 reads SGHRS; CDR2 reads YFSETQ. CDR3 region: CASSLGTSGTDTQYF. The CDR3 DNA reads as TGCGCCAGCAGCTTGGGGACTAGCGGGACAGATACGCAGTATTTT.

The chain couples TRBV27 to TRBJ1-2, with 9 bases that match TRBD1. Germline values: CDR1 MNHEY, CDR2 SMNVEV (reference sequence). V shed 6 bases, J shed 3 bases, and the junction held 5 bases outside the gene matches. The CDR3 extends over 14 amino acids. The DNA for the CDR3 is TGTGCCAGCAGCCCTGACAGGGGGGACTATGGCTACACCTTC. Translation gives CASSPDRGDYGYTF.

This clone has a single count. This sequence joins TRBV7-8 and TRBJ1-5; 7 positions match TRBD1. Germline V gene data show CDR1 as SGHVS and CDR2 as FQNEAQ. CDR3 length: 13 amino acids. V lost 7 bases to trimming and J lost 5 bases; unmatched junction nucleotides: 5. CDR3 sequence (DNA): TGTGCCAGCAAGGGGGCTTGGGATCAGCCCCAGCATTTT. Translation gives CASKGAWDQPQHF.

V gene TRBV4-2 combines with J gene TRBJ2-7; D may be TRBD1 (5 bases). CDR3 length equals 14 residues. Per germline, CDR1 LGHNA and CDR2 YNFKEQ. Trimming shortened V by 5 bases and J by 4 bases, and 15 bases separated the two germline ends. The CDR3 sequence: CASSANWGTYEQYF. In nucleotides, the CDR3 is TGTGCCAGCAGCGCAAACTGGGGCACGTACGAGCAGTACTTC.

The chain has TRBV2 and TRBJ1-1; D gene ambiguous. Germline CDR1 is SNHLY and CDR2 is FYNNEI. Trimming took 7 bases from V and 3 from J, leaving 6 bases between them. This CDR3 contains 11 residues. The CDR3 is CASTRYTEAFF. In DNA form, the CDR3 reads TGTGCCAGCACCAGATACACTGAAGCTTTCTTT.

The CDR3: CASSHASGSTDTQYF. CDR3 nucleotides: TGTGCCAGCAGCCATGCTAGCGGGAGCACAGATACGCAGTATTTT. V gene TRBV5-8 combines with J gene TRBJ2-3; 8 bases align to TRBD2. The CDR3 has 15 residues. Germline loops: CDR1 SGHTS, CDR2 YDEGEE. V dropped 4 bases and J dropped 0; count of bases not matched to a gene: 4. Together with reference TRBV5-8 and TRBJ2-3, the CDR3 gives the full variable domain: EAGVTQSPTHLIKTRGQQATLRCSPISGHTSVYWYQQALGLGLQFLLWYDEGEERNRGNFPPRFSGRQFPNYSSELNVNALELEDSALYLCASSHASGSTDTQYFGPGTRLTVL.

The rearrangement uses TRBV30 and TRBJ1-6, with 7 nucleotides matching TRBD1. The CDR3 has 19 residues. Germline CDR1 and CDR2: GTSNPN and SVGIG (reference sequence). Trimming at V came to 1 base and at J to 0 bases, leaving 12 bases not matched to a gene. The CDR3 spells CAWSAHRGLLSSYNSPLHF. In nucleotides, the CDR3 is TGTGCCTGGAGTGCCCACAGGGGTCTACTGAGCTCCTATAATTCACCCCTCCACTTT.

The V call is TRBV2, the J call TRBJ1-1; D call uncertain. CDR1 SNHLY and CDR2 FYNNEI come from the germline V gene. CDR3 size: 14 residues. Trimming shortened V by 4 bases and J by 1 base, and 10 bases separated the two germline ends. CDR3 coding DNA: TGTGCCAGCAGTGGGGCGGGAAGGAACACTGAAGCTTTCTTT. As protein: CASSGAGRNTEAFF.

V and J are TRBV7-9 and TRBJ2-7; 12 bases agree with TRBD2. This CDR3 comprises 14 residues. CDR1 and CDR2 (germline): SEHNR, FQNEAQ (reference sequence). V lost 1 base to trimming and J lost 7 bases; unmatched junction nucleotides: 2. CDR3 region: CASSLGTSGAEQYF. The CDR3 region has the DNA TGTGCCAGCAGCTTAGGGACTAGCGGGGCTGAGCAGTACTTC. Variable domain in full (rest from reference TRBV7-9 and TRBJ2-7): DTGVSQNPRHKITKRGQNVTFRCDPISEHNRLYWYRQTLGQGPEFLTYFQNEAQLEKSRLLSDRFSAERPKGSFSTLEIQRTEQGDSAMYLCASSLGTSGAEQYFGPGTRLTVT.

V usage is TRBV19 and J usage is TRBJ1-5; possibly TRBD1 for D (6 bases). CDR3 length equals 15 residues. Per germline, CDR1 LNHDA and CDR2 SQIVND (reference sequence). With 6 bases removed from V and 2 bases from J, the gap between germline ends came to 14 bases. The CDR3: CASSLIRGGNQPQHF. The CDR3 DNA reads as TGTGCCAGTAGCCTGATCAGGGGCGGCAATCAGCCCCAGCATTTT.

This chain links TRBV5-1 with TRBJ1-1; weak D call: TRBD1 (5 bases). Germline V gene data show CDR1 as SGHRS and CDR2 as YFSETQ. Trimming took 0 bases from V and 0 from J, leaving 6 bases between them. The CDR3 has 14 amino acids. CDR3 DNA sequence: TGCGCCAGCAGCTTGGACAGGTTGAACACTGAAGCTTTCTTT. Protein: CASSLDRLNTEAFF.

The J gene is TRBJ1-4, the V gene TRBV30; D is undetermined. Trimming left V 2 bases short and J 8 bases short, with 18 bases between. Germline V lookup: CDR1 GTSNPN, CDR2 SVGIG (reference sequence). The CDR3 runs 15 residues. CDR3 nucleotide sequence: TGTGCCTGGAGTAGAAGGACTTTGGGCGGGGAAAAACTGTTTTTT. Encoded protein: CAWSRRTLGGEKLFF.

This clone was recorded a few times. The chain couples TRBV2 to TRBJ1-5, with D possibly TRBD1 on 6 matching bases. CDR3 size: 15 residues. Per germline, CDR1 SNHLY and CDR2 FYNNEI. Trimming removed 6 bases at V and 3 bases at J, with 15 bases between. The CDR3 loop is CASSPTPGANQPQHF. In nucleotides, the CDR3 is TGTGCCAGCAGCCCCACCCCAGGGGCCAATCAGCCCCAGCATTTT.

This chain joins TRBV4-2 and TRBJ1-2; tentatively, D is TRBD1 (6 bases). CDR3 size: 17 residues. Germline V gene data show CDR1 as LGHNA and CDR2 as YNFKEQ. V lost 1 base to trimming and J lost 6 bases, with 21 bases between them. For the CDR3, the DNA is TGTGCCAGCAGCCAAGTCCCGTTGGTAGGGGGGCATAATGGCTACACCTTC. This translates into CASSQVPLVGGHNGYTF.

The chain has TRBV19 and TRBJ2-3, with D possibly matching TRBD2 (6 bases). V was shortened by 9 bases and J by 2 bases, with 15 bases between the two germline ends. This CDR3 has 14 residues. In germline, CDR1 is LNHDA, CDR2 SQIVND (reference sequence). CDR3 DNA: TGTGCCAGCACCCCAAGCGGGTCCACAGATACGCAGTATTTT. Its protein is CASTPSGSTDTQYF. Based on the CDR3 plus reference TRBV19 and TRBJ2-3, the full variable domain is DGGITQSPKYLFRKEGQNVTLSCEQNLNHDAMYWYRQDPGQGLRLIYYSQIVNDFQKGDIAEGYSVSREKKESFPLTVTSAQKNPTAFYLCASTPSGSTDTQYFGPGTRLTVL.